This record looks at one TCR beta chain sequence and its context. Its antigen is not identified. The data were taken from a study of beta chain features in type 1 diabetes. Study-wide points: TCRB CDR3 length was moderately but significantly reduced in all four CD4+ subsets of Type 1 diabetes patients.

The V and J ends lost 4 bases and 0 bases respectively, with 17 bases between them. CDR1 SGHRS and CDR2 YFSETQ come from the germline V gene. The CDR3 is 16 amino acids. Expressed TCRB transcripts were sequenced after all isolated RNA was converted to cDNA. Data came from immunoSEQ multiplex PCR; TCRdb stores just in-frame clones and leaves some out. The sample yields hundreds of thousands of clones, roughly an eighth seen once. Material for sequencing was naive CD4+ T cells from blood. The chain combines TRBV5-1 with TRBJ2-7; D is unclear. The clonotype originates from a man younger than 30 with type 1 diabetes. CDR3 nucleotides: TGCGCCAGCAGCCCCTCTTCGTTGGGAAGCTCCTACGAGCAGTACTTC. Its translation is CASSPSSLGSSYEQYF.